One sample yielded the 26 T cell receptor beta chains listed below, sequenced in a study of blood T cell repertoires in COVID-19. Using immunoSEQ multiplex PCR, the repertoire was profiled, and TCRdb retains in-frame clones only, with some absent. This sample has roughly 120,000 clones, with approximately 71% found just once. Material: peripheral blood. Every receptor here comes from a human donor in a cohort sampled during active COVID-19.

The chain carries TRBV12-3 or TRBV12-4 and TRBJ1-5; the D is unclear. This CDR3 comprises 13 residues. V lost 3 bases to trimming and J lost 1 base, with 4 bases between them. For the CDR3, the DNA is TGTGCCAGCAGTTTGGAGAGCAATCAGCCCCAGCATTTT. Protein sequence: CASSLESNQPQHF.

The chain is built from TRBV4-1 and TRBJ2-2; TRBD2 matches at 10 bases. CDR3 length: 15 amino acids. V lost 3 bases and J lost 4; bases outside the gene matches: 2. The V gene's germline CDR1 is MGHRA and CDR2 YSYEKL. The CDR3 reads CASSQASGSTGELFF. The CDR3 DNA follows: TGCGCCAGCAGCCAGGCTAGCGGGAGCACCGGGGAGCTGTTTTTT.

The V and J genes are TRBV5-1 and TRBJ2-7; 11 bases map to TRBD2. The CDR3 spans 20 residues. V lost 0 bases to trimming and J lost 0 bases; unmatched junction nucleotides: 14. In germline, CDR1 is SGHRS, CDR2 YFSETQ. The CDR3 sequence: CASSLAAFSSSGGNSYEQYF. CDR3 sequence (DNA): TGCGCCAGCAGCTTGGCCGCCTTCTCGTCTAGCGGGGGGAACTCCTACGAGCAGTACTTC.

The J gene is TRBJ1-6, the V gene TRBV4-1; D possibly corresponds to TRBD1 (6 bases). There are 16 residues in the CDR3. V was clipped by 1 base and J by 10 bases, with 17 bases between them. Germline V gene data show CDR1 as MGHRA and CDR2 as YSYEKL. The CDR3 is CASSQGVNRAGSPLHF. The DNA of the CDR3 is TGCGCCAGCAGCCAAGGGGTAAACAGGGCCGGCTCACCCCTCCACTTT.

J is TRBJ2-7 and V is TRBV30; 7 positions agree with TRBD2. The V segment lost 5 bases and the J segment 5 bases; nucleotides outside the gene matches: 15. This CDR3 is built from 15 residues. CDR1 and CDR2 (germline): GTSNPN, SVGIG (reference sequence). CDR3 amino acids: CAWDRGAGFVDEQYF. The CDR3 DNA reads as TGTGCCTGGGACCGAGGAGCGGGATTCGTGGACGAGCAGTACTTC.

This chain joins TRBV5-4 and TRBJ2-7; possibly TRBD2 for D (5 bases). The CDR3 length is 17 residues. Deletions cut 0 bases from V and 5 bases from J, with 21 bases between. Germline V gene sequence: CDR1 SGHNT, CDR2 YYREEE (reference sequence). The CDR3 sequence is CASSLEVGVTHRDEQYF. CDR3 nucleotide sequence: TGTGCCAGCAGCTTGGAGGTGGGAGTTACCCATCGAGACGAGCAGTACTTC.

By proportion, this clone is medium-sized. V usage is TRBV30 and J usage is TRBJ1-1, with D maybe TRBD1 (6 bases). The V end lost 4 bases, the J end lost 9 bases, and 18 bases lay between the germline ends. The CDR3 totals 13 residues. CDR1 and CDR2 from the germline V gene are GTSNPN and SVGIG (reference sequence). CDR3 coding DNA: TGTGCCTGGACCTCGGGGGGGGCCGGGCAAGCTTTCTTT. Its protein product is CAWTSGGAGQAFF.

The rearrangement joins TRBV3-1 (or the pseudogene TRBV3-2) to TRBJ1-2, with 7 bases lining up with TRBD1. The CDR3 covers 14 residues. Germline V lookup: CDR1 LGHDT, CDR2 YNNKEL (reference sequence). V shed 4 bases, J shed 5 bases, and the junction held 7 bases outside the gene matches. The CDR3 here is CASSLNRGNYGYTF. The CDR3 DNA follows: TGTGCCAGCAGCCTAAACAGGGGTAATTATGGCTACACCTTC.

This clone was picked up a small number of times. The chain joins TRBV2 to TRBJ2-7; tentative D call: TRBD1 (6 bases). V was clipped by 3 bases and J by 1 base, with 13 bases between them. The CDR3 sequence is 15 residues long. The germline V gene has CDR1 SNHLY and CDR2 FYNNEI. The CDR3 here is CASSDGRGLSYEQYF. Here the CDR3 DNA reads TGTGCCAGCAGTGACGGCAGGGGTCTATCCTACGAGCAGTACTTC.

CDR3 in DNA: TGTGCCAGCACCCTAGGTGCGCGGGGCGAGCAGTACTTC. Residues: CASTLGARGEQYF. The chain recombines TRBV12-3 or TRBV12-4 with TRBJ2-7; tentative D call: TRBD2 (6 bases). The V end was cut by 7 bases, the J end by 6 bases, with 16 bases between. This CDR3 region has 13 residues.

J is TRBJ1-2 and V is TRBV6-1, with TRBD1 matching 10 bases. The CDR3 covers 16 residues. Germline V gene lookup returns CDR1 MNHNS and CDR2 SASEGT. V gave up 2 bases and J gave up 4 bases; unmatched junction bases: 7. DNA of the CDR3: TGTGCCAGCAGTGAACTGGGGACAGGGGTCGGCTATGGCTACACCTTC. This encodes CASSELGTGVGYGYTF.

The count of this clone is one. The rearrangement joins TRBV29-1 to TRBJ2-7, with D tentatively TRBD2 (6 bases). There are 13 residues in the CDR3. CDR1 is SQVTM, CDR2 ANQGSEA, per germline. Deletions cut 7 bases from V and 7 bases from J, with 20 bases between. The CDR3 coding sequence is TGCAGCGCATGGGACTCGGGAAGTCGAGAGCAGTACTTC. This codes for CSAWDSGSREQYF.

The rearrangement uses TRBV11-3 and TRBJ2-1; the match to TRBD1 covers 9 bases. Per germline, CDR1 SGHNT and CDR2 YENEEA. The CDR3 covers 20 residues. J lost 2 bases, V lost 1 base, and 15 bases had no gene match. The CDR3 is CASSLGRDRANLPTYNEQFF. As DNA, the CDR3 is TGTGCCAGCAGCTTAGGTAGGGACAGGGCCAACTTACCTACCTACAATGAGCAGTTCTTC.

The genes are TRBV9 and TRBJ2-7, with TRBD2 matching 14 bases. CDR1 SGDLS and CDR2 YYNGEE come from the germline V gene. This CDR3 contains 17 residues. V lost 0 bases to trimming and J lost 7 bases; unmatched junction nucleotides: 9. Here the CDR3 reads CASSVEFSGLAGDEQYF. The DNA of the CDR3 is TGTGCCAGCAGCGTAGAGTTCTCGGGACTAGCGGGAGATGAGCAGTACTTC.

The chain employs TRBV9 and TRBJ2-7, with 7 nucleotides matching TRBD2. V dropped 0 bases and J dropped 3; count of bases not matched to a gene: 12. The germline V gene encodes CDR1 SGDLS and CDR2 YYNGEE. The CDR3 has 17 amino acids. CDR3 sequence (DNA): TGTGCCAGCAGCGTAGCTCAACCGCTAGCGGAGGGCTACGAGCAGTACTTC. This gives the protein CASSVAQPLAEGYEQYF.

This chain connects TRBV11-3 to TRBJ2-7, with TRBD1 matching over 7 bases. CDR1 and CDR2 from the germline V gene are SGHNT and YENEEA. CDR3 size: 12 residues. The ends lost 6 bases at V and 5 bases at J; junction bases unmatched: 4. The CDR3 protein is CASRNRGHEQYF. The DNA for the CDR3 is TGTGCCAGCAGGAACAGGGGCCACGAGCAGTACTTC.

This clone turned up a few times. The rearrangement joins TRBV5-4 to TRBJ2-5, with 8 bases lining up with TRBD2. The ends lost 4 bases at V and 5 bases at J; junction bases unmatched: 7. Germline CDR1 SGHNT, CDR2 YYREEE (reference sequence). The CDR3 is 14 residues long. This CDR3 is CASSQRGGGETQYF. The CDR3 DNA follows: TGTGCCAGCAGCCAACGGGGGGGAGGTGAGACCCAGTACTTC.

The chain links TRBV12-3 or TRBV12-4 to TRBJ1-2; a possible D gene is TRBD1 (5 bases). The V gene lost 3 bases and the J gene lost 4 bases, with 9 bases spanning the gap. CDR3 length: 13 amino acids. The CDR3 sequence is CASSLGGVYGYTF. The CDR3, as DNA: TGTGCCAGCAGTTTGGGAGGGGTCTATGGCTACACCTTC.

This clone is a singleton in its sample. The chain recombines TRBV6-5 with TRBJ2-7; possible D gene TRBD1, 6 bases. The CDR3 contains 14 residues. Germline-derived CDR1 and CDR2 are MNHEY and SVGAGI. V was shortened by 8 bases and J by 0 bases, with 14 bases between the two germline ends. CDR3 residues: CASSYRDHSYEQYF. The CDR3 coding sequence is TGTGCCAGCTCCTACAGGGACCACTCCTACGAGCAGTACTTC.

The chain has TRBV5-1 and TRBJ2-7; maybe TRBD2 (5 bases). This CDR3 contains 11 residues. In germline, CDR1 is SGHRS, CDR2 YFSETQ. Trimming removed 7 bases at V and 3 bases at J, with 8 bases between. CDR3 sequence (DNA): TGCGCCAGCCGGGATAACTACGAGCAGTACTTC. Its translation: CASRDNYEQYF.

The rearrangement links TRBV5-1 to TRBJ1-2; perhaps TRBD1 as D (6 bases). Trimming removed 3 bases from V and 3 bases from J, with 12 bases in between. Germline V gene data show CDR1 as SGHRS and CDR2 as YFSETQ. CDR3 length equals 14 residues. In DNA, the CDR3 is TGCGCCAGCAGCTCGCGGACAGCAGACTATGGCTACACCTTC. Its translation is CASSSRTADYGYTF.

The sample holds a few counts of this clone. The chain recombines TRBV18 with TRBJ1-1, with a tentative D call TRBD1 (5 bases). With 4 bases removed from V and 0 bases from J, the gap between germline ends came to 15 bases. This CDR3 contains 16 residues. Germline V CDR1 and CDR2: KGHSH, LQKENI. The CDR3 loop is CASSRYDSPMNTEAFF. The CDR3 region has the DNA TGTGCCAGCTCACGCTATGACAGTCCCATGAACACTGAAGCTTTCTTT.

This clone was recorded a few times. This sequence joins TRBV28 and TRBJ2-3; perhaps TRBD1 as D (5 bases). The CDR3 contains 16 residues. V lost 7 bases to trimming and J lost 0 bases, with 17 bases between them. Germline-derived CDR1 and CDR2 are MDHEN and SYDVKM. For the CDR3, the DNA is TGTGCCAGCAACTTAATCCGGACAATTAGCACAGATACGCAGTATTTT. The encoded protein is CASNLIRTISTDTQYF.

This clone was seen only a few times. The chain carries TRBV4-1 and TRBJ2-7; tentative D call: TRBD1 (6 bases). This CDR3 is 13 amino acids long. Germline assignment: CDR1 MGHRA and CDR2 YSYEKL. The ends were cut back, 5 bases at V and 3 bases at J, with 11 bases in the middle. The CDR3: CASSLLRGYEQYF. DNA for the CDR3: TGCGCCAGCAGCTTACTCAGGGGCTACGAGCAGTACTTC.

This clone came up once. The CDR3 sequence: CASSPLDSNYGYTF. The CDR3 nucleotides are TGTGCCAGCAGTCCACTGGACAGTAACTATGGCTACACCTTC. V gene TRBV28 combines with J gene TRBJ1-2; a possible D gene is TRBD1 (6 bases). V lost 5 bases, J lost 1 base, and 11 bases lay in between. The germline V gene encodes CDR1 MDHEN and CDR2 SYDVKM. The CDR3 spans 14 residues.

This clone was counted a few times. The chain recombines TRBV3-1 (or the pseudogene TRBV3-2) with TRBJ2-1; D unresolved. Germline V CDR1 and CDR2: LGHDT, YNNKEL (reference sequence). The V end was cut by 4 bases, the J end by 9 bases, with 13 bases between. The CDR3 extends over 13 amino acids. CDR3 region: CASSRTLGTEQFF. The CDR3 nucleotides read TGTGCCAGCAGCCGAACGCTAGGCACTGAGCAGTTCTTC.